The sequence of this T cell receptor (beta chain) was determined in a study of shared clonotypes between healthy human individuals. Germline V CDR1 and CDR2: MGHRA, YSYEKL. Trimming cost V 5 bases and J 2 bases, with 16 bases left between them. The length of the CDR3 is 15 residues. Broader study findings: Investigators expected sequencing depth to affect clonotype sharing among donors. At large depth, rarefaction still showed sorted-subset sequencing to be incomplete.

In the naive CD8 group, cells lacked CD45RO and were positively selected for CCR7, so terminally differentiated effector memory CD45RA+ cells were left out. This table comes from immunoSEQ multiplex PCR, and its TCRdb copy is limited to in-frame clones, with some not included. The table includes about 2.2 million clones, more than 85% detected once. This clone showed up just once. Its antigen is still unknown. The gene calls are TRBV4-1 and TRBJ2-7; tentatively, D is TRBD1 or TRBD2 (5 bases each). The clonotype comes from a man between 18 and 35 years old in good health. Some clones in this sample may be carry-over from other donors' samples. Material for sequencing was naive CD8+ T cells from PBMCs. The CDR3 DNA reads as TGCGCCAGCAGCAGTCTTAGAGAGGGGCCCTACGAGCAGTACTTC. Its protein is CASSSLREGPYEQYF.